This T cell receptor beta chain was recorded in a study of regulatory T cells in long-lasting Graves disease. The CDR3 length is 16 residues. Looked up from germline, CDR1 is SEHNR and CDR2 is FQNEAQ (reference sequence). V lost 1 base and J lost 4; bases outside the gene matches: 5. Whole-study results and caveats: TCR diversity was lower in persistent Graves' patients (versus newly diagnosed ones).

This clonotype was seen ten or more times. The antigen is not known. Specified time point: newly diagnosed GD, antithyroid drugs for less than 3 months. PBMCs provided the RNA from which the TCR library was made. CDR3-region Arm-PCR and iRepertoire HTBI primers produced the TCR beta libraries. MiXCR, run by TCRdb on the multiplex PCR reads, gives a single entry per CDR3 protein. The sample has about 360,000 distinct CDR3 sequences, under 20% seen once. This sample was shared with a second study, whose subject was T cells in Graves' hyperthyroidism and ophthalmopathy. From that study: HTBI primers drove first-round RT-PCR of the TCR CDR3.

The material was peripheral blood mononuclear cells (PBMCs), obtained at new diagnosis, from a patient treated with antithyroid drugs. This clonotype was sampled from a woman aged 18-29 years with Graves disease. The chain joins TRBV7-9 to TRBJ2-1, with 9 bases lining up with TRBD2. The chain's CDR3 is CASSLEGLAGYNEQFF. The CDR3 nucleotides are TGTGCCAGCAGCTTAGAGGGTCTAGCGGGATACAATGAGCAGTTCTTC.